This T cell receptor beta chain appears in the sequencing data of a study of OX40 agonist ivuxolimab in advanced cancers. Study summary: Each patient was given ivuxolimab into a vein every 2 weeks, at 0.01 to 10 mg/kg. Melanoma, hepatocellular carcinoma, head and neck or renal cell cancer occurred in dose-escalation patients. Study outcomes and limitations: On average, CD8+ T cells had more expanded clones than CD4+.

The investigators sampled blood at baseline, at cycle 4 day 1, and at cycle 7 day 1. Sequencing was performed with immunoSEQ multiplex PCR; in TCRdb, only in-frame clones are kept and a portion is missing. The table lists 60,000 to 70,000 clones, about nine tenths of them singletons, with around 4% in the top ten. With regard to this clone: Its matching antigen is unknown.

This TCR was recovered from an adult with an advanced solid tumor such as melanoma, head and neck, liver or kidney cancer. The sequencing here drew on CD4+ or CD8+ T cells sorted from blood, taken in a trial of the OX40 agonist ivuxolimab.

The CDR3 DNA reads as TGCAGCGTGGCCCTAGCGGGGTTATCCTACGAGCAGTACTTC. Translated, it gives CSVALAGLSYEQYF. V and J are TRBV29-1 and TRBJ2-7; 9 nucleotides line up with TRBD2. Germline V CDR1 and CDR2: SQVTM, ANQGSEA. V trimming: 6 bases; J trimming: 1 base; junction bases outside the gene matches: 7. The CDR3 has 14 residues.